Listed below are T cell receptor beta chains from one sample, sequenced in a study of cytomegalovirus exposure and HLA in healthy donors. Data came from immunoSEQ multiplex PCR; TCRdb stores just in-frame clones and leaves some out. In the table there are tens of thousands of clones, around 72% of which are singletons. Sequences were obtained from PBMCs. These receptors all stem from a middle-aged woman in good health and CMV-seropositive. CDR3s include the opening cysteine and the closing phenylalanine or tryptophan. The order of the fields is clone size, V gene, D gene, CDR3 protein. The D gene is left open where the match is weak. Part of the rows lack a size; the others show once, few, many or a class for expanded clones.

clone_size: NA; v_call: TRBV5-4; d_call: NA; cdr3_aa: CASSLGGVYNEQFF
clone_size: NA; v_call: TRBV4-1; d_call: NA; cdr3_aa: CASSQVAGLINEKLFF
clone_size: few; v_call: TRBV29-1; d_call: TRBD2; cdr3_aa: CSAGTSDAYEQYF
clone_size: NA; v_call: TRBV13; d_call: NA; cdr3_aa: CASSFLQGEPFF
clone_size: few; v_call: TRBV6-5; d_call: NA; cdr3_aa: CASSYSRLSPRSEQFF
clone_size: NA; v_call: TRBV6-5; d_call: TRBD2; cdr3_aa: CASSYSGAGGSYEQYF
clone_size: few; v_call: TRBV27; d_call: TRBD1; cdr3_aa: CASSWDSTNYGYTF
clone_size: NA; v_call: TRBV10-3; d_call: TRBD2; cdr3_aa: CAISETSGGYKSYNEQFF
clone_size: NA; v_call: TRBV5-4; d_call: TRBD2; cdr3_aa: CASSLSAAGGVKGTQYF
clone_size: once; v_call: TRBV28; d_call: NA; cdr3_aa: CASSRSRGNQPQHF
clone_size: NA; v_call: TRBV14; d_call: NA; cdr3_aa: CASSQAGGPYGYTF
clone_size: NA; v_call: TRBV6-5; d_call: NA; cdr3_aa: CASMRRANTEAFF
clone_size: few; v_call: TRBV6-1; d_call: TRBD2; cdr3_aa: CASILNSGSSGELFF
clone_size: NA; v_call: TRBV29-1; d_call: TRBD1; cdr3_aa: CSVERVQGARGEAFF
clone_size: NA; v_call: TRBV9; d_call: NA; cdr3_aa: CASSPSVNTEAFF
clone_size: NA; v_call: TRBV4-1; d_call: NA; cdr3_aa: CASSQEPGGVWEKLFF
clone_size: once; v_call: TRBV18; d_call: NA; cdr3_aa: CASSPLRTREAFF
clone_size: NA; v_call: TRBV7-9; d_call: TRBD1; cdr3_aa: CASSLDPGQGPYEQYF
clone_size: NA; v_call: TRBV4-1; d_call: NA; cdr3_aa: CASSNSRDIMGKLFF
clone_size: NA; v_call: TRBV15; d_call: TRBD1; cdr3_aa: CATSSRDRSYGYTF
clone_size: NA; v_call: TRBV27; d_call: NA; cdr3_aa: CASSLNRGETQYF
clone_size: NA; v_call: TRBV5-1; d_call: NA; cdr3_aa: CASSSLGQANTGELFF
clone_size: NA; v_call: TRBV27; d_call: NA; cdr3_aa: CASSYHRELGNSPLHF
clone_size: NA; v_call: TRBV6-5; d_call: NA; cdr3_aa: CASRPSTESSGYTF
clone_size: NA; v_call: TRBV5-6; d_call: NA; cdr3_aa: CASSLALYNEQFF
clone_size: few; v_call: TRBV19; d_call: TRBD1; cdr3_aa: CASQRQGEETEAFF
clone_size: NA; v_call: TRBV7-9; d_call: TRBD2; cdr3_aa: CASSLEPLAGFSTDTQYF
clone_size: NA; v_call: TRBV28; d_call: TRBD1; cdr3_aa: CASSLQGVEQYF
clone_size: NA; v_call: TRBV4-3; d_call: NA; cdr3_aa: CASSQEEAQPQHF
clone_size: NA; v_call: TRBV6-7; d_call: NA; cdr3_aa: CAEPRDGYTF
clone_size: few; v_call: TRBV9; d_call: NA; cdr3_aa: CASSVGPPGVQETQYF
clone_size: few; v_call: TRBV7-2; d_call: TRBD1; cdr3_aa: CASSSVQGAGYEQYF
clone_size: once; v_call: TRBV18; d_call: NA; cdr3_aa: CASSQQRGTSQRVKLFF
clone_size: few; v_call: TRBV6-1; d_call: TRBD1; cdr3_aa: CASSGPGTGGPPSSYEQYF
clone_size: NA; v_call: TRBV4-2; d_call: NA; cdr3_aa: CASSSRQVLDTGELFF
clone_size: NA; v_call: TRBV28; d_call: NA; cdr3_aa: CASFRRYSSYKEQFF
clone_size: NA; v_call: TRBV19; d_call: NA; cdr3_aa: CASSDSGLTEKLFF
clone_size: few; v_call: TRBV5-5; d_call: NA; cdr3_aa: CASSFEGGIESAYGYTF
clone_size: NA; v_call: TRBV4-1; d_call: TRBD1; cdr3_aa: CASSQDYRGRVTYEQYF
clone_size: NA; v_call: TRBV5-1; d_call: TRBD1; cdr3_aa: CASSLAPRGLKEQYF
clone_size: NA; v_call: TRBV19; d_call: TRBD2; cdr3_aa: CASSIGGWLAGPPGELFF
clone_size: NA; v_call: TRBV7-2; d_call: NA; cdr3_aa: CASSLARRGNYEQYF